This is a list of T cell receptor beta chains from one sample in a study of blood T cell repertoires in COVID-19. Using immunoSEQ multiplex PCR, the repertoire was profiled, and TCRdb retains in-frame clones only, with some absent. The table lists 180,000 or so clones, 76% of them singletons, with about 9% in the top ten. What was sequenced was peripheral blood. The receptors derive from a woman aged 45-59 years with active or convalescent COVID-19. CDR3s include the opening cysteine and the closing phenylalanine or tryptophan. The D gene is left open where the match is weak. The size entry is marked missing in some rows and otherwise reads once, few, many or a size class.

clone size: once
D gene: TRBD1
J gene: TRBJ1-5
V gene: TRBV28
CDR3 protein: CAIPNWTGDTNQPQHF
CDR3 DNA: TGTGCCATCCCAAACTGGACAGGGGATACCAATCAGCCCCAGCATTTT

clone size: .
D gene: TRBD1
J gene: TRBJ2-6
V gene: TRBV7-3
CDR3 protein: CASSAPGQGAGANVLTF
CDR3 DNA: TGTGCCAGCAGCGCGCCGGGACAGGGGGCTGGGGCCAACGTCCTGACTTTC

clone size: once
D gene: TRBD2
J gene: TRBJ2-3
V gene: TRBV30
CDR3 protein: CAWSAGLAGGLDTQYF
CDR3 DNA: TGTGCCTGGAGTGCAGGACTAGCGGGGGGATTAGATACGCAGTATTTT

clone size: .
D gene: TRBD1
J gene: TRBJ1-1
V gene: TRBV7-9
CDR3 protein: CASSSATGANTEAFF
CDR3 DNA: TGTGCCAGCAGCTCCGCCACAGGGGCGAACACTGAAGCTTTCTTT

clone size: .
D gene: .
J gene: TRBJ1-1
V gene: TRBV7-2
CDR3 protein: CASSLSVNTEAFF
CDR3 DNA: TGTGCCAGCAGCTTATCAGTGAACACTGAAGCTTTCTTT

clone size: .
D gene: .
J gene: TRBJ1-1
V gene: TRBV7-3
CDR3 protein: CASSLDPGTEAFF
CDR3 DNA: TGTGCCAGCAGCTTAGACCCGGGGACTGAAGCTTTCTTT

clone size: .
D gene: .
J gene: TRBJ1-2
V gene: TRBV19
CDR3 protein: CASSTVRGPTGGYTF
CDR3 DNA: TGTGCCAGTAGTACCGTCAGGGGCCCAACAGGGGGCTACACCTTC

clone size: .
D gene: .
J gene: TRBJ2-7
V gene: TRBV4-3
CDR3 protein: CASSQESVSAYEQYF
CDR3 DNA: TGCGCCAGCAGCCAAGAGAGTGTGTCGGCCTACGAGCAGTACTTC

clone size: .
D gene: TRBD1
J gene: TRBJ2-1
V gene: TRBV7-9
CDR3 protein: CASRGQGAGNEQFF
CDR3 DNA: TGTGCCAGCAGGGGACAGGGGGCAGGTAATGAGCAGTTCTTC

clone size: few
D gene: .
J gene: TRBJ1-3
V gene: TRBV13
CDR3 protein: CASSLFQSGNTIYF
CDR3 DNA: TGTGCCAGCAGCTTATTCCAGTCTGGAAACACCATATATTTT

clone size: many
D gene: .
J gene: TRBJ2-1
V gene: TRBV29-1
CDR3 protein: CSVEDQQPQTYNEQFF
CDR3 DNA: TGCAGCGTTGAAGATCAACAGCCCCAAACCTACAATGAGCAGTTCTTC

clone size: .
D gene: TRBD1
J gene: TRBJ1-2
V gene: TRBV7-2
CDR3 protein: CASSRTGASPSYTF
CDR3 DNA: TGTGCCAGCAGCCGGACAGGGGCCTCCCCGAGCTACACCTTC

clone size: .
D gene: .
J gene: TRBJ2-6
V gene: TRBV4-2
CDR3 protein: CASSQTLQGAGANVLTF
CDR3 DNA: TGTGCCAGCAGCCAAACGTTACAGGGTGCTGGGGCCAACGTCCTGACTTTC

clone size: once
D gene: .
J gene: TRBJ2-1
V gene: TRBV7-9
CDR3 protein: CASSLSGNEQFF
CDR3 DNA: TGTGCCAGCAGCTTATCGGGCAATGAGCAGTTCTTC

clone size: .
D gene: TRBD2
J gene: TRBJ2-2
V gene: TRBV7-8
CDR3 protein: CASSLRSGENTGELFF
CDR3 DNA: TGTGCCAGCAGCTTACGTAGCGGGGAGAACACCGGGGAGCTGTTTTTT

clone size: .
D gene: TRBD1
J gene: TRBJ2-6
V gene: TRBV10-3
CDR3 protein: CAIRPGQGAGANVLTF
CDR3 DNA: TGTGCCATCAGACCGGGACAGGGGGCTGGGGCCAACGTCCTGACTTTC

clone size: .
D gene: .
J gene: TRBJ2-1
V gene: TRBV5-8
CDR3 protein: CASPDRFSYNEQFF
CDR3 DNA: TGTGCCAGCCCCGACAGGTTCTCCTACAATGAGCAGTTCTTC

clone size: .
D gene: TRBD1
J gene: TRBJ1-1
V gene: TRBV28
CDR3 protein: CASSPLPGGSTEAFF
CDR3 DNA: TGTGCCAGCAGTCCCCTCCCAGGGGGCAGCACTGAAGCTTTCTTT

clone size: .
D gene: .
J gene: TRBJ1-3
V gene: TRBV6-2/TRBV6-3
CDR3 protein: CASSYPGTSSSGNTIYF
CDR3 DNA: TGTGCCAGCAGTTACCCCGGGACTTCCAGCTCTGGAAACACCATATATTTT

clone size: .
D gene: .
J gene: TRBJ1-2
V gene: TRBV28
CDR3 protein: CASTYDSNYGYTF
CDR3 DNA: TGTGCCAGCACCTACGACAGTAACTATGGCTACACCTTC

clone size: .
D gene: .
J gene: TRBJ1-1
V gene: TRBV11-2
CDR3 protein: CASSLGARNTEAFF
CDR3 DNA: TGTGCCAGCAGCTTAGGCGCAAGGAACACTGAAGCTTTCTTT

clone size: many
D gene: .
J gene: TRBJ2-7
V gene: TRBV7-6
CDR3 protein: CASSLASGTTTNEQYF
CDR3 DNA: TGTGCCAGCAGCTTAGCGTCCGGGACAACGACGAACGAGCAGTACTTC

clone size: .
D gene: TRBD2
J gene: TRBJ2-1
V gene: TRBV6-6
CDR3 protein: CASSYSGGREGGEQFF
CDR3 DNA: TGTGCCAGCAGTTACTCGGGCGGGAGAGAGGGCGGTGAGCAGTTCTTC

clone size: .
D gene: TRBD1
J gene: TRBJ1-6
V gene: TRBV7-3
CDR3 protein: CASSPQGQGNSPLHF
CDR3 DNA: TGTGCCAGCAGCCCCCAGGGACAGGGAAATTCACCCCTCCACTTT

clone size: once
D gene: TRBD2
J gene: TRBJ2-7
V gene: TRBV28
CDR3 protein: CASSRTSGSYEQYF
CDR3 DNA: TGTGCCAGCAGTCGGACTAGCGGGAGCTACGAGCAGTACTTC

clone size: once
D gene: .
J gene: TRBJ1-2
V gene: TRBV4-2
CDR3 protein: CASSQDEDTNYGYTF
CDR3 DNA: TGTGCCAGCAGCCAAGATGAGGATACTAACTATGGCTACACCTTC

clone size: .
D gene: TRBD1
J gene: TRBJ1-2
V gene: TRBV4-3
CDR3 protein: CASSQDYRGGRHGYTF
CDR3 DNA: TGCGCCAGCAGCCAAGATTACAGGGGAGGACGTCATGGCTACACCTTC

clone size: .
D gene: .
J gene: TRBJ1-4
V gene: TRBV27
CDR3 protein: CASSPRGTGEKLFF
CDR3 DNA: TGTGCCAGCAGTCCCCGAGGAACCGGCGAAAAACTGTTTTTT

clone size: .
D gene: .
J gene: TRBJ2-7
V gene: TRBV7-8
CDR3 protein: CASRFGTAYEQYF
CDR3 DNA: TGTGCCAGCAGGTTCGGGACTGCCTACGAGCAGTACTTC

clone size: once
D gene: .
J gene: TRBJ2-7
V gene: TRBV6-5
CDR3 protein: CASSYFGSSSSYEQYF
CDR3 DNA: TGTGCCAGCAGTTACTTCGGGAGCAGTTCCTCCTACGAGCAGTACTTC

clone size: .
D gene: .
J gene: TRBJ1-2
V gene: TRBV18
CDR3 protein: CASSPPVAEAYGYTF
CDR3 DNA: TGTGCCAGCTCACCACCGGTGGCAGAGGCCTATGGCTACACCTTC

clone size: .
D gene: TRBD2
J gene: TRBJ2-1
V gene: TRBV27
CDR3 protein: CASSLAGGLGDEQFF
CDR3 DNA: TGTGCCAGCAGCTTAGCGGGAGGGTTGGGAGATGAGCAGTTCTTC

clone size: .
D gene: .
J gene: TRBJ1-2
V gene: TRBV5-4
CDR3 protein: CASSLGTDSYGYTF
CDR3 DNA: TGTGCCAGCAGCTTGGGAACGGACTCCTATGGCTACACCTTC

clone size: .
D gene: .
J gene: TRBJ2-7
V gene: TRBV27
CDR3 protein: CASSLQGRYEQYF
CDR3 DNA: TGTGCCAGCAGTTTACAGGGGAGATACGAGCAGTACTTC

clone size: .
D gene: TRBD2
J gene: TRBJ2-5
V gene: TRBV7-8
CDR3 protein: CASSFNDRGGPPSQETQYF
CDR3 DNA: TGTGCCAGCAGCTTTAATGATCGGGGGGGCCCCCCCTCCCAAGAGACCCAGTACTTC

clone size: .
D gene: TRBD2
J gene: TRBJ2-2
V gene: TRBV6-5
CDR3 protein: CASSYSLAGRGGELFF
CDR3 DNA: TGTGCCAGCAGTTACTCGCTAGCGGGTCGGGGCGGGGAGCTGTTTTTT

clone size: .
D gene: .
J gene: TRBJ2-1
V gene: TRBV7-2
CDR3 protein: CASSLGRPVYNEQFF
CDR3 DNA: TGTGCCAGCAGCTTAGGCAGGCCGGTCTACAATGAGCAGTTCTTC

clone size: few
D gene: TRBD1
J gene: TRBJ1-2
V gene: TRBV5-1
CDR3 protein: CASSFDRGPGYTF
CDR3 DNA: TGCGCCAGCAGCTTCGACAGGGGGCCTGGCTACACCTTC

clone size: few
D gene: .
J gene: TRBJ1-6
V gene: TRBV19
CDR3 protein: CASSIGTGLVNSPLHF
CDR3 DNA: TGTGCCAGTAGTATAGGCACAGGGCTCGTTAATTCACCCCTCCACTTT

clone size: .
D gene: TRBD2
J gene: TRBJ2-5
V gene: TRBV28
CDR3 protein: CASSPGRLAGVQTQYF
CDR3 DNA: TGTGCCAGCAGTCCGGGGCGTCTAGCGGGAGTTCAGACCCAGTACTTC

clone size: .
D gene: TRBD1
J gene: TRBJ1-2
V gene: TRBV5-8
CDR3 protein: CASSYRDRQAEGYGYTF
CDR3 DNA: TGTGCCAGCAGCTATCGGGACAGACAGGCGGAAGGCTATGGCTACACCTTC

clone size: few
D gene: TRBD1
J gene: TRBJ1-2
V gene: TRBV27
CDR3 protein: CASREQGAIYGYTF
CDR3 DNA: TGTGCCAGCAGAGAACAGGGGGCGATCTATGGCTACACCTTC

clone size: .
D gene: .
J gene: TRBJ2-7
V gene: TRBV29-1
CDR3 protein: CSALGQSSYEQYF
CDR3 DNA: TGCAGCGCTCTCGGACAGAGCTCCTACGAGCAGTACTTC

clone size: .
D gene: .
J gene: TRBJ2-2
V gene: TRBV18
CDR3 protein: CASSPTSRANTGELFF
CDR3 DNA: TGTGCCAGCTCACCCACCAGCAGGGCTAACACCGGGGAGCTGTTTTTT

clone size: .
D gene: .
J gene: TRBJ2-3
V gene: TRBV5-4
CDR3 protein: CASSLGTARTSSTDTQYF
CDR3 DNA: TGTGCCAGCAGCTTGGGGACAGCTAGGACTTCTAGCACAGATACGCAGTATTTT